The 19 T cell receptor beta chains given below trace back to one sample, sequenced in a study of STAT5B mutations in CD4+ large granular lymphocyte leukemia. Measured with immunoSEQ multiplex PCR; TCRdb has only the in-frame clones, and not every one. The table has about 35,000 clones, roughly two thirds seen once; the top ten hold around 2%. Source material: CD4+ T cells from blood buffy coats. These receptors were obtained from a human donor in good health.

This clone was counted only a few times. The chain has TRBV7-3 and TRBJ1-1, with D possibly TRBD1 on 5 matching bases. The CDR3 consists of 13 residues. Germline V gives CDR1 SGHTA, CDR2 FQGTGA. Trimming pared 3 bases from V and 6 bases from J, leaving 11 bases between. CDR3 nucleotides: TGTGCCAGCAGCTTTCTCGGGGGGGCTGAAGCTTTCTTT. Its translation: CASSFLGGAEAFF.

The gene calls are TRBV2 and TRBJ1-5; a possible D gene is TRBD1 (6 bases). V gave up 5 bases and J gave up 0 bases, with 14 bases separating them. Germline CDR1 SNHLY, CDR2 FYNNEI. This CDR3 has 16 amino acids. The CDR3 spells CASSPSWGPSNQPQHF. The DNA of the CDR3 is TGTGCCAGCAGTCCTTCGTGGGGGCCTAGCAATCAGCCCCAGCATTTT.

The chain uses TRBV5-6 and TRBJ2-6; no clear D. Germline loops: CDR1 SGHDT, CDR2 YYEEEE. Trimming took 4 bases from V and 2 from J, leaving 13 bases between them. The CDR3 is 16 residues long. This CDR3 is CASSAHLGTGANVLTF. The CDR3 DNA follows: TGTGCCAGCAGCGCCCACCTGGGTACTGGGGCCAACGTCCTGACTTTC.

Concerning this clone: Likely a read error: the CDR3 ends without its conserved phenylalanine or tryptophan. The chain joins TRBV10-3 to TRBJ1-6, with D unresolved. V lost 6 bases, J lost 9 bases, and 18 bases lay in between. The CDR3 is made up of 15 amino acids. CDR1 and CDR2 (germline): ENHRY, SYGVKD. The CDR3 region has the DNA TGTGCCATCAGCGAGGACCTGGGAGGGAGTTCACCCCTCCACTCT. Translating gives CAISEDLGGSSPLHS.

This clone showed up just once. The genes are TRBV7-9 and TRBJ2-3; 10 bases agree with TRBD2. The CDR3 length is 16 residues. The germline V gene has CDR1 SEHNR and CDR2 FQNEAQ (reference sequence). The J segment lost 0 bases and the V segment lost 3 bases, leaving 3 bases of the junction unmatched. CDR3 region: CASSFGLAESTDTQYF. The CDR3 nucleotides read TGTGCCAGCAGCTTTGGACTAGCGGAAAGCACAGATACGCAGTATTTT.

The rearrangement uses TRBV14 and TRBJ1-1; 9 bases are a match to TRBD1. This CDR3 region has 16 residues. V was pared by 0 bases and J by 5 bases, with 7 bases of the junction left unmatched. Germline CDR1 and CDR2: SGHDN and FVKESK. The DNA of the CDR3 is TGTGCCAGCAGCCAAGATCTAGGACAGGGGAGTACTGAAGCTTTCTTT. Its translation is CASSQDLGQGSTEAFF.

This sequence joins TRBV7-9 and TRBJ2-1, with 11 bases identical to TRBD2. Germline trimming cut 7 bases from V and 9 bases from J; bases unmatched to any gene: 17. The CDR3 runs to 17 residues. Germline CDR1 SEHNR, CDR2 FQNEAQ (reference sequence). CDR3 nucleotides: TGTGCCAGCAACCCCCACGTGATAGCGGGGGGGCGGGGTGAGCAGTTCTTC. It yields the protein CASNPHVIAGGRGEQFF.

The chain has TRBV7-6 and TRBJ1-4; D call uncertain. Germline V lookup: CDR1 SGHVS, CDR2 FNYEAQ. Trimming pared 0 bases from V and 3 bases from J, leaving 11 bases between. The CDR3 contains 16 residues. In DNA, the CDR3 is TGTGCCAGCAGCTTAGCAACGTCCGCCGCTAATGAAAAACTGTTTTTT. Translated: CASSLATSAANEKLFF. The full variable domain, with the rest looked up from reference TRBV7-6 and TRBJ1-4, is GAGVSQSPRYKVTKRGQDVALRCDPISGHVSLYWYRQALGQGPEFLTYFNYEAQQDKSGLPNDRFSAERPEGSISTLTIQRTEQRDSAMYRCASSLATSAANEKLFFGSGTQLSVL.

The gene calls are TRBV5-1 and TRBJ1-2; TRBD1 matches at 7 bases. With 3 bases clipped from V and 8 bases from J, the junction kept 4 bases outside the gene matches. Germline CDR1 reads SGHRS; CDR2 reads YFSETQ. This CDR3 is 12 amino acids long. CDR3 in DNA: TGCGCCAGCAGCTACGGGACAGAAGGCTACACCTTC. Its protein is CASSYGTEGYTF.

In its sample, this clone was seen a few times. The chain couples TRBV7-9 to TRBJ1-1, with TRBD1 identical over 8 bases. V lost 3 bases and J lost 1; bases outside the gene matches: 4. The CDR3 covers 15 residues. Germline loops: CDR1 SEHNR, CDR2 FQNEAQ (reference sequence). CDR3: CASSFHRGTNTEAFF. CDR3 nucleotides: TGTGCCAGCAGCTTCCACAGGGGGACGAACACTGAAGCTTTCTTT.

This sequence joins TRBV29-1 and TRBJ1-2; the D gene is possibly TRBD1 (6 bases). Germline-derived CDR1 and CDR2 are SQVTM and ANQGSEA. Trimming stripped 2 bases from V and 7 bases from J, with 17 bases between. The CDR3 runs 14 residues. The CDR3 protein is CSVERLVRGGGYTF. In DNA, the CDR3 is TGCAGCGTTGAAAGGCTGGTCAGGGGAGGTGGCTACACCTTC. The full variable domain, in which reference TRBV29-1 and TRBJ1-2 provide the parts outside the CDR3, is SAVISQKPSRDICQRGTSLTIQCQVDSQVTMMFWYRQQPGQSLTLIATANQGSEATYESGFVIDKFPISRPNLTFSTLTVSNMSPEDSSIYLCSVERLVRGGGYTFGSGTRLTVV.

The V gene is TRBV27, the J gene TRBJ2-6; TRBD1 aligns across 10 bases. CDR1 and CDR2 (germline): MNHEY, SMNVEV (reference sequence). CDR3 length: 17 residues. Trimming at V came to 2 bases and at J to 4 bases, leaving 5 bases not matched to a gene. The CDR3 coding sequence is TGTGCCAGCAGTTTAACGACAGGGGGCTCGGGGGCCAACGTCCTGACTTTC. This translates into CASSLTTGGSGANVLTF.

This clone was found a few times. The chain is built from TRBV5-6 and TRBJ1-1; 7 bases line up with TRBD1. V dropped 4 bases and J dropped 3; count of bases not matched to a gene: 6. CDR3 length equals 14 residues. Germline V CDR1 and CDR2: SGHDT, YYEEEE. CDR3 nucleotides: TGTGCCAGCAGCATACAGACAGGGTACACTGAAGCTTTCTTT. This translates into CASSIQTGYTEAFF.

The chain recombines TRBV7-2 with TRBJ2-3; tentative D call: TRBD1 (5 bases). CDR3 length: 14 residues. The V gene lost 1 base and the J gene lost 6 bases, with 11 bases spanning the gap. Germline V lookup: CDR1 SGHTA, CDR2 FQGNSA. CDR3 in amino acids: CASSLVGRADTQYF. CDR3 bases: TGTGCCAGCAGCTTAGTTGGCAGGGCGGATACGCAGTATTTT.

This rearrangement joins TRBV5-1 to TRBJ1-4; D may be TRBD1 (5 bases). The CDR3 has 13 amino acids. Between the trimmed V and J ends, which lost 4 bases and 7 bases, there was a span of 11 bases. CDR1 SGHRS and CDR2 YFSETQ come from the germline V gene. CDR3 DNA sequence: TGCGCCAGCAGCGGGCTGGGGGGTGAAAAACTGTTTTTT. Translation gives CASSGLGGEKLFF.

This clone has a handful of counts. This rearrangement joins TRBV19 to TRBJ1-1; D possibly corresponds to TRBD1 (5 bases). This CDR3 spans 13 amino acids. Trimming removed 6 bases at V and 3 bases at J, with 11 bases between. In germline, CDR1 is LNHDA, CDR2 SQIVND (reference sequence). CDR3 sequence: CASRNTGDTEAFF. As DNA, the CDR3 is TGTGCCAGTAGAAATACGGGGGACACTGAAGCTTTCTTT.

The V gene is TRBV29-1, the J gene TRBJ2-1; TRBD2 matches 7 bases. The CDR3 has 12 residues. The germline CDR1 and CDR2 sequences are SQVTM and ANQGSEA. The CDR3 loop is CSGEGSYNEQFF. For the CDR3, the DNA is TGCTCCGGGGAGGGGTCCTACAATGAGCAGTTCTTC.

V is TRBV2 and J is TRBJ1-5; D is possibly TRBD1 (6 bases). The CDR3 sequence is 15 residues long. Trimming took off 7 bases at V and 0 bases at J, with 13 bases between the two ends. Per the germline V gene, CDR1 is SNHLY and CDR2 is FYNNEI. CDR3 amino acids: CASTGEGYSNQPQHF. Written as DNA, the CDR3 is TGTGCCAGCACAGGGGAGGGTTATAGCAATCAGCCCCAGCATTTT.

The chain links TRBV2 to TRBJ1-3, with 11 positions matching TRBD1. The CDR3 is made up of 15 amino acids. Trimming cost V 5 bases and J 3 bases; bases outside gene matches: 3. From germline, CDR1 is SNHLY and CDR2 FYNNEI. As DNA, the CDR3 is TGTGCCAGCAGTTACGGGACAGGGGGTGGAAACACCATATATTTT. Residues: CASSYGTGGGNTIYF.